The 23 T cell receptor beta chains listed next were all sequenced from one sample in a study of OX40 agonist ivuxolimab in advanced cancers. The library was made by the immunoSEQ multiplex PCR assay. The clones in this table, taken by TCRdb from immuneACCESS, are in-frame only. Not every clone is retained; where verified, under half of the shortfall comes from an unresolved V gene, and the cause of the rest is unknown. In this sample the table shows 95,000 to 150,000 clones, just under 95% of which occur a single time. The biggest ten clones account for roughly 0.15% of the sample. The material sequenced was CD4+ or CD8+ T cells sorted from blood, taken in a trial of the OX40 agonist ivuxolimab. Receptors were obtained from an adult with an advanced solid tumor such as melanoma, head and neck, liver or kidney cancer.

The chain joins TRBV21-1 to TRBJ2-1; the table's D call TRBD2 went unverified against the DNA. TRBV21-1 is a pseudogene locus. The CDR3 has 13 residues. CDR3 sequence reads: CASQTREYNEQFF. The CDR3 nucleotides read TGTGCCAGTCAAACCCGGGAGTACAATGAGCAGTTCTTC.

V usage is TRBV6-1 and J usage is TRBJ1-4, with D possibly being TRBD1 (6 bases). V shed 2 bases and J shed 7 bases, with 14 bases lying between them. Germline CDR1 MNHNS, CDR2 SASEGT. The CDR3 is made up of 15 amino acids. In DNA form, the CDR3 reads TGTGCCAGCAGTGAATTTGGGGGGGCCGGTGAAAAACTGTTTTTT. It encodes CASSEFGGAGEKLFF.

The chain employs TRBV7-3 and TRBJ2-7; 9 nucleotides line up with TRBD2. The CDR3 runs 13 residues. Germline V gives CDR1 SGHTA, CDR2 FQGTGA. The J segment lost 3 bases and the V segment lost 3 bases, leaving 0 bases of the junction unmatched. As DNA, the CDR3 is TGTGCCAGCAGCTTTAGCGGGGGCTACGAGCAGTACTTC. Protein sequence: CASSFSGGYEQYF.

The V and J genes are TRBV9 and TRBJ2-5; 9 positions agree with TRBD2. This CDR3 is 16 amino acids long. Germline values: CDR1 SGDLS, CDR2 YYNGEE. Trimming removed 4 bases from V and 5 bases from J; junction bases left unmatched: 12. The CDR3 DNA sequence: TGTGCCAGCAGCCCCGCCGGGGCGGGGGGGCTGGAGACCCAGTACTTC. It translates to CASSPAGAGGLETQYF.

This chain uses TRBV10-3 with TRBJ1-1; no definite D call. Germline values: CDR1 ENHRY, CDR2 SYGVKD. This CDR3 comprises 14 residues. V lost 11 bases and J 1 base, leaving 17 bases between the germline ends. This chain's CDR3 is CAARIRAENTEAFF. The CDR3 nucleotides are TGTGCCGCCCGAATTCGGGCGGAGAACACTGAAGCTTTCTTT.

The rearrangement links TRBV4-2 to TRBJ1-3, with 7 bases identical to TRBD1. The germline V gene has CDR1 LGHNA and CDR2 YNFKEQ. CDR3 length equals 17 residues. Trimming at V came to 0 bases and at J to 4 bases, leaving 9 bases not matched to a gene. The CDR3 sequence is CASSQDRLRGLGNTIYF. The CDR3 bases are TGTGCCAGCAGCCAAGATCGGCTGAGGGGGCTCGGAAACACCATATATTTT.

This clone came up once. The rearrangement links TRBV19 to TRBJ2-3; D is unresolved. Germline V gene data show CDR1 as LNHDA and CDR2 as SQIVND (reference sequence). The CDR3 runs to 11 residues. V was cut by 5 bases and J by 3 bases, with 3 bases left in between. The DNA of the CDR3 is TGTGCCAGTAGTCTGACAGATACGCAGTATTTT. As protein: CASSLTDTQYF.

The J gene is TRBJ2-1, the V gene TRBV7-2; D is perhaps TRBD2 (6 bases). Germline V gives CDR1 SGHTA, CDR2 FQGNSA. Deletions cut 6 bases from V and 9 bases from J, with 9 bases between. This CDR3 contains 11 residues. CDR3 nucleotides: TGTGCCAGCAGAACTAGCACTGAGCAGTTCTTC. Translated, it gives CASRTSTEQFF.

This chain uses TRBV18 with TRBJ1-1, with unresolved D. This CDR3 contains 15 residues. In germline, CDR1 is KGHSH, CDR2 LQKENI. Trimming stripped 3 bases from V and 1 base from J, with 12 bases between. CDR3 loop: CASSPRNQGNTEAFF. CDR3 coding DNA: TGTGCCAGCTCACCGAGAAATCAAGGGAACACTGAAGCTTTCTTT. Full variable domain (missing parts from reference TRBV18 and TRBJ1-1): NAGVMQNPRHLVRRRGQEARLRCSPMKGHSHVYWYRQLPEEGLKFMVYLQKENIIDESGMPKERFSAEFPKEGPSILRIQQVVRGDSAAYFCASSPRNQGNTEAFFGQGTRLTVV.

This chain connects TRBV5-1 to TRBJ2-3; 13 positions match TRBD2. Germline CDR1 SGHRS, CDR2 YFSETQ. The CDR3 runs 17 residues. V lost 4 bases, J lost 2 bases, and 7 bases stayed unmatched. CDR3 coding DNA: TGCGCCAGCAGCCGCGGACTAGCGGGGGTGTCCACAGATACGCAGTATTTT. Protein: CASSRGLAGVSTDTQYF. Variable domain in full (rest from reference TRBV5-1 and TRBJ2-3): KAGVTQTPRYLIKTRGQQVTLSCSPISGHRSVSWYQQTPGQGLQFLFEYFSETQRNKGNFPGRFSGRQFSNSRSEMNVSTLELGDSALYLCASSRGLAGVSTDTQYFGPGTRLTVL.

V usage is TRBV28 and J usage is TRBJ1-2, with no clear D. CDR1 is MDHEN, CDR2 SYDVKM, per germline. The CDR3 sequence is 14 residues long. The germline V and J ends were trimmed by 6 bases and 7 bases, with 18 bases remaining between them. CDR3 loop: CASSLLAWVGGYTF. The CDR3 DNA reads TGTGCCAGCAGCCTCCTAGCCTGGGTGGGTGGCTACACCTTC.

The CDR3 DNA reads as TGTGCCTGGAGTCACGGACAGTTCTACGAGCAGTACTTC. Protein product: CAWSHGQFYEQYF. The chain has TRBV30 and TRBJ2-7; a possible D gene is TRBD1 (6 bases). The ends were cut back, 2 bases at V and 3 bases at J, with 11 bases in the middle. Germline V CDR1 and CDR2: GTSNPN, SVGIG (reference sequence). The CDR3 consists of 13 residues.

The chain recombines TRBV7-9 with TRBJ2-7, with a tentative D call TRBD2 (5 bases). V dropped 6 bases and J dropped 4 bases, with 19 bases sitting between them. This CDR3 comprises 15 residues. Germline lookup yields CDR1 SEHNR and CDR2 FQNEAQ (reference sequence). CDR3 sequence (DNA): TGTGCCAGCAGACCAAGGGCGGCCCGAGGGTACGAGCAGTACTTC. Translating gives CASRPRAARGYEQYF.

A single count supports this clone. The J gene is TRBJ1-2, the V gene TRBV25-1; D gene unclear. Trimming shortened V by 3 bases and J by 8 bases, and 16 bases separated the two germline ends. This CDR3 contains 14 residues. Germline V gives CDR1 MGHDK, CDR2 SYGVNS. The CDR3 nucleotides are TGTGCCAGCAGTGAGGAAGGTTGGCGAGAGGGCTACACCTTC. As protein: CASSEEGWREGYTF.

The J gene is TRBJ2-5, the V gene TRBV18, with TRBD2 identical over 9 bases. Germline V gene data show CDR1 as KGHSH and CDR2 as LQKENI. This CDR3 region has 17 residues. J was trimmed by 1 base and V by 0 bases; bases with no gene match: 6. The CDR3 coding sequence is TGTGCCAGCTCACCACCCGGAGGCGGGAGGGGCCAAGAGACCCAGTACTTC. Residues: CASSPPGGGRGQETQYF.

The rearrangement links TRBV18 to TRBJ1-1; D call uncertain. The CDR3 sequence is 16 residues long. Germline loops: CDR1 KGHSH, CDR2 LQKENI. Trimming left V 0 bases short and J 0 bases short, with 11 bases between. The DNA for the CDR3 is TGTGCCAGCTCACCACCGGGAACAGCCATGAACACTGAAGCTTTCTTT. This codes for CASSPPGTAMNTEAFF.

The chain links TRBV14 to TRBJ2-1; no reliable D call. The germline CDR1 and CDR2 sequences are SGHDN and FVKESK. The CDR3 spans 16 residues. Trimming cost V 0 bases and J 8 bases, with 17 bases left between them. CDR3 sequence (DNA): TGTGCCAGCAGCCAAGATCCGGGCCAAGCTGGCGATGAGCAGTTCTTC. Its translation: CASSQDPGQAGDEQFF.

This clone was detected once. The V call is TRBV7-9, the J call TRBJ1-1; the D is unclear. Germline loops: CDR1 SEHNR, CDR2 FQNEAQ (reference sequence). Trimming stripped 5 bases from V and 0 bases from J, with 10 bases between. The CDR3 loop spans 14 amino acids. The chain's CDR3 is CASSPGQMNTEAFF. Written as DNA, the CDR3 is TGTGCCAGCAGCCCCGGCCAGATGAACACTGAAGCTTTCTTT.

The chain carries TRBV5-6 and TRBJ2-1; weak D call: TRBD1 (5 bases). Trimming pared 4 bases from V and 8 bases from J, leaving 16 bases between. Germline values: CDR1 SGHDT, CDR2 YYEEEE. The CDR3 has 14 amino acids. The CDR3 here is CASSLTRENDEQFF. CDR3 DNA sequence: TGTGCCAGCAGCCTAACCAGGGAAAACGATGAGCAGTTCTTC.

The CDR3 protein is CASSPDRGLLTEQFF. CDR3 nucleotide sequence: TGTGCCAGCAGCCCGGACAGGGGGTTGCTGACTGAGCAGTTCTTC. The V gene is TRBV7-6, the J gene TRBJ2-1; TRBD1 matches at 10 bases. Germline V gene sequence: CDR1 SGHVS, CDR2 FNYEAQ. V gave up 5 bases and J gave up 9 bases; unmatched junction bases: 10. The length of the CDR3 is 15 residues.

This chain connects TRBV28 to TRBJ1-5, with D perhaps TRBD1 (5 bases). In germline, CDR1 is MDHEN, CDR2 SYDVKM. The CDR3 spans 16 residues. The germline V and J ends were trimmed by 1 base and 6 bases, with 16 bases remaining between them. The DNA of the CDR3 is TGTGCCAGCAGTTTATCGCGGCAGGGAGCCGGTCAGCCCCAGCATTTT. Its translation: CASSLSRQGAGQPQHF.

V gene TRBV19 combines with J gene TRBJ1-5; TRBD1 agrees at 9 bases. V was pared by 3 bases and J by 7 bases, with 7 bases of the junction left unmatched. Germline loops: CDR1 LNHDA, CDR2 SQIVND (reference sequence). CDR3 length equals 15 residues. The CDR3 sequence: CASSIRDRVGQPQHF. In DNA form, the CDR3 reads TGTGCCAGTAGTATTCGGGACAGGGTTGGACAGCCCCAGCATTTT.

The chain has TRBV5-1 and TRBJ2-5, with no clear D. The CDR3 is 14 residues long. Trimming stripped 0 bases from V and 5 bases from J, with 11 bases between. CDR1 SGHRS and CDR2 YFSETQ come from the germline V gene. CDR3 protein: CASSLASREETQYF. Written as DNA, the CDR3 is TGCGCCAGCAGCTTGGCCTCTAGAGAGGAGACCCAGTACTTC.